This T cell receptor beta chain emerged from a study of blood T cells in healthy people across ages. General study points: Long-lived donors carried more naive CD4+ cells and greater diversity than aged donors.

A second PCR, run for about 7 to 11 cycles, used a sample-barcoded 5' primer plus a J-beta primer mix. TCRdb independently ran MiXCR on the 5' RACE reads; one entry per CDR3 protein. The sample lists about 700,000 distinct CDR3 sequences, approximately 29% occurring once. Note on this clonotype: As yet, its antigen is unknown.

Investigators took about 9.2 milliliters of peripheral blood from every donor. Germline V gives CDR1 DFQATT, CDR2 SNEGSKA (reference sequence). Trimming removed 2 bases at V and 4 bases at J, with 5 bases between. The CDR3 runs to 11 residues. This chain links TRBV20-1 with TRBJ2-5; D is ambiguous. Sequencing was carried out using blood. This TCR was recovered from a woman of 80 years or more in good health. CDR3 sequence reads: CSARPVETQYF. CDR3 nucleotides: TGCAGTGCTAGACCGGTAGAGACCCAGTACTTC.